The sequence of this T cell receptor (beta chain) was determined in a study of OX40 agonist ivuxolimab in advanced cancers. This table comes from immunoSEQ multiplex PCR, and its TCRdb copy is limited to in-frame clones, with some not included. The repertoire holds more than 100,000 clones, about nine tenths seen once, with roughly 1.1% in the top ten. The CDR3 runs to 14 residues. Germline assignment: CDR1 MNHEY and CDR2 SVGAGI. Germline trimming cut 6 bases from V and 5 bases from J; bases unmatched to any gene: 6. The receptor's source is an adult with an advanced solid tumor such as melanoma, head and neck, liver or kidney cancer. The chain is built from TRBV6-5 and TRBJ1-4; 7 nucleotides agree with TRBD1. The source material was CD4+ or CD8+ T cells sorted from blood, sampled in a trial of the OX40 agonist ivuxolimab. As DNA, the CDR3 is TGTGCCAGCAGCCCACAGGGGTTAAATGAAAAACTGTTTTTT. Translating gives CASSPQGLNEKLFF.